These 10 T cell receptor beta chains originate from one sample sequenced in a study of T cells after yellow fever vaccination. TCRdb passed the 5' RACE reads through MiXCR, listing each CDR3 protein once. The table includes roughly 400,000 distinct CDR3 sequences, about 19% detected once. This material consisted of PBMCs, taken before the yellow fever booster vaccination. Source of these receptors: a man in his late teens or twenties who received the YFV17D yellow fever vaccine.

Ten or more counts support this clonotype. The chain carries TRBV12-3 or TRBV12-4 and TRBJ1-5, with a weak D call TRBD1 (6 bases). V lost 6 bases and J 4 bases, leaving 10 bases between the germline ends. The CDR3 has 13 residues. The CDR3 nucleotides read TGTGCCAGCAGAGACACAGGGAATCAGCCCCAGCATTTT. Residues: CASRDTGNQPQHF.

The CDR3 nucleotides are TGCGCCAGCAGCTTGCGGCTAGCGGGGGGAGAGACCCAGTACTTC. It yields the protein CASSLRLAGGETQYF. This chain links TRBV5-1 with TRBJ2-5; 11 bases are shared with TRBD2. Looked up from germline, CDR1 is SGHRS and CDR2 is YFSETQ. The J segment lost 4 bases and the V segment lost 1 base, leaving 3 bases of the junction unmatched. There are 15 residues in the CDR3.

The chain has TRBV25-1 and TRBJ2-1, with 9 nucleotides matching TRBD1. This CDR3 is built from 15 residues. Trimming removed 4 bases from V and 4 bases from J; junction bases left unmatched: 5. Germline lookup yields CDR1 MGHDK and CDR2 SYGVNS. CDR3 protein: CASSALGQGYNEQFF. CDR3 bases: TGTGCCAGCAGTGCCCTCGGACAGGGGTACAATGAGCAGTTCTTC. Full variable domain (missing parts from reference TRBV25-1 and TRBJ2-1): EADIYQTPRYLVIGTGKKITLECSQTMGHDKMYWYQQDPGMELHLIHYSYGVNSTEKGDLSSESTVSRIRTEHFPLTLESARPSHTSQYLCASSALGQGYNEQFFGPGTRLTVL.

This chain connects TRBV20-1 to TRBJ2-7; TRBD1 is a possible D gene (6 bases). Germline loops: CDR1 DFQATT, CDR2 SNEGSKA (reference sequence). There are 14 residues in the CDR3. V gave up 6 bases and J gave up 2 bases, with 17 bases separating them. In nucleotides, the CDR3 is TGCAGTGCACGAAAAGGGGACACGCCCTACGAGCAGTACTTC. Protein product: CSARKGDTPYEQYF.

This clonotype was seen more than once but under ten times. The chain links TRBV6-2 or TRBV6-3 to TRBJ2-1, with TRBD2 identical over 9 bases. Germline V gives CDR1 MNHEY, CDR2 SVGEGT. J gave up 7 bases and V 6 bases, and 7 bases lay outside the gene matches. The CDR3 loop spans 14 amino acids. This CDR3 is CASSAAGGRNEQFF. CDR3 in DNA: TGTGCCAGCAGCGCAGCGGGGGGCAGGAATGAGCAGTTCTTC.

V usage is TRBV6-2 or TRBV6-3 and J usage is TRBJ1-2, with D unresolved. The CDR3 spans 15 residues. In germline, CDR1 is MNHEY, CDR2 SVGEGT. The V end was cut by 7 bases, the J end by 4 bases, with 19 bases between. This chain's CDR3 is CASIFGDGIAYGYTF. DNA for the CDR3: TGTGCCAGCATCTTCGGCGACGGTATTGCCTATGGCTACACCTTC.

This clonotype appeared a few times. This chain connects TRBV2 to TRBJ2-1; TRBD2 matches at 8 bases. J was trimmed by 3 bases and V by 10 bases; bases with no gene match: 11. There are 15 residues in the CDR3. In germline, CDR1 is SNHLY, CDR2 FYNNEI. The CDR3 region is CAIAGTRGHYNEQFF. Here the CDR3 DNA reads TGTGCCATAGCCGGGACTAGGGGTCACTACAATGAGCAGTTCTTC.

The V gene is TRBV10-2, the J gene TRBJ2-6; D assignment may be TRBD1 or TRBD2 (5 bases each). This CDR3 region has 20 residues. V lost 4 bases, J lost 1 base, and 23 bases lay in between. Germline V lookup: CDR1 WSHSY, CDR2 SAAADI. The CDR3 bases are TGCGCCAGCAGTGCGTGGACCGCCGGGACGGGACCATCTGGGGCCAACGTCCTGACTTTC. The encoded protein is CASSAWTAGTGPSGANVLTF.

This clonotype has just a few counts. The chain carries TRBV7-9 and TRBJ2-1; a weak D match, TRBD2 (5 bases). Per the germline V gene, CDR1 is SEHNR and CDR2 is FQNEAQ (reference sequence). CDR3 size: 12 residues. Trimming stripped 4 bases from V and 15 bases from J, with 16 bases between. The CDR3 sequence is CASSSSFSRGFF. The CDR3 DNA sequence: TGTGCCAGCAGCTCATCGTTCTCCCGGGGGTTCTTC. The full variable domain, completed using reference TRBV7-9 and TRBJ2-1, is DTGVSQNPRHKITKRGQNVTFRCDPISEHNRLYWYRQTLGQGPEFLTYFQNEAQLEKSRLLSDRFSAERPKGSFSTLEIQRTEQGDSAMYLCASSSSFSRGFFGPGTRLTVL.

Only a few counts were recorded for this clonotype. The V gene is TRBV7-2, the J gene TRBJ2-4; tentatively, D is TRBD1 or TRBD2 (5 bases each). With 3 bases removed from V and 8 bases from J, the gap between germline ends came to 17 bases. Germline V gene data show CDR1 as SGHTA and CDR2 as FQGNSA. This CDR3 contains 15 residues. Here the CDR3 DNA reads TGTGCCAGCAGCTTGGGCACGGGACCTAGGGACATTCAGTACTTC. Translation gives CASSLGTGPRDIQYF.